This T cell receptor (beta chain) was profiled in a study of beta chain features in type 1 diabetes. The authors reverse transcribed all of the isolated RNA, so sequencing captured expressed TCRB transcripts. Generated by immunoSEQ multiplex PCR, the TCRdb table keeps only in-frame clones and is missing some. The sample consists of some 150,000 clones, under 11% of them appearing once. The junction had 7 bases not matched to a gene; V was cut back by 4 bases and J by 4 bases. CDR3 length: 15 residues. CDR1 and CDR2 (germline): SNHLY, FYNNEI. Study observations and caveats: Moderate yet significant TCRB CDR3 shortening was seen in Type 1 diabetes patients in all four CD4+ subsets.

Per donor, one heparinised blood draw averaged roughly 120 mL. CD45RO/CCR7/CD25/CD127/CD95/CD27 staining was used to isolate CD4+ naive, central memory, regulatory and stem cell-like memory cells by sorting. This clone was observed a few times. Its specificity is not known. The TCR was taken from a man aged 18 to 30 in good health. The chain uses TRBV2 and TRBJ1-5, with 7 bases fitting TRBD1. The source material was naive CD4+ T cells from blood. DNA for the CDR3: TGTGCCAGCAGTGTCCTACAGGGGTTAAATCAGCCCCAGCATTTT. It is translated as CASSVLQGLNQPQHF.